The present entry profiles one TCR beta chain with its context. Its specificity is unknown. Trimming took off 5 bases at V and 8 bases at J, with 12 bases between the two ends. This CDR3 region has 13 residues. Germline assignment: CDR1 MGHDK and CDR2 SYGVNS. Genomic DNA belonging to each subset was distributed in equal measure over several immunoSEQ plates. In replicate PCRs of sorted subsets, around 200 ng DNA, approximately 28,000 T cell genomes, was used. Only in-frame clones appear in the TCRdb table, and some are missing; sequencing was by immunoSEQ multiplex PCR. The table includes around 600,000 clones, 85% to 95% detected once. The data were taken from a study of shared clonotypes between healthy human individuals. Naive CD8 cells were CD45RO-negative, positively selected for CCR7, excluding terminally differentiated effector memory CD45RA+ cells. Findings of the study overall: Naive subsets, compared against memory subsets, generally had larger estimated richness values.

This receptor was obtained from a woman under 40 in good health. Input material: naive CD8+ T cells sorted from blood. This rearrangement joins TRBV25-1 to TRBJ1-4; possible D gene TRBD1, 5 bases. CDR3 DNA sequence: TGTGCCAGCAGTTCGGGGGGGGTGGAAAAACTGTTTTTT. This codes for CASSSGGVEKLFF.